The 21 T cell receptor beta chains given below trace back to one sample, sequenced in a study of beta chain features in type 1 diabetes. Expressed TCRB transcripts were sequenced because the entire RNA isolate underwent reverse transcription. Produced via immunoSEQ multiplex PCR; TCRdb's table is partial and in-frame only. The data show hundreds of thousands of clones, 15% to 19% seen once. Input material: naive CD4+ T cells from blood. The receptor set was obtained from a man aged 18 to 30 in good health.

This clone was seen a few times. This rearrangement joins TRBV7-6 to TRBJ2-1; D ambiguous. The CDR3 is made up of 15 amino acids. Per germline, CDR1 SGHVS and CDR2 FNYEAQ. V was trimmed by 4 bases and J by 4 bases, leaving 14 bases between them. The CDR3 sequence: CASSYTQKPYNEQFF. Written as DNA, the CDR3 is TGTGCCAGCAGCTATACCCAAAAACCGTACAATGAGCAGTTCTTC.

The V gene is TRBV30, the J gene TRBJ2-1, with 9 bases matching TRBD1. The germline V gene encodes CDR1 GTSNPN and CDR2 SVGIG (reference sequence). The CDR3 is 15 residues long. V trimming: 4 bases; J trimming: 4 bases; junction bases outside the gene matches: 8. The CDR3 loop reads CAWNPGQGRYNEQFF. The CDR3 nucleotides read TGTGCCTGGAATCCGGGACAGGGAAGATACAATGAGCAGTTCTTC. Full variable domain (missing parts from reference TRBV30 and TRBJ2-1): SQTIHQWPATLVQPVGSPLSLECTVEGTSNPNLYWYRQAAGRGLQLLFYSVGIGQISSEVPQNLSASRPQDRQFILSSKKLLLSDSGFYLCAWNPGQGRYNEQFFGPGTRLTVL.

The rearrangement uses TRBV5-5 and TRBJ2-4, with 7 bases fitting TRBD2. The germline CDR1 and CDR2 sequences are SGHKS and YYEKEE (reference sequence). The CDR3 loop spans 13 amino acids. Trimming cost V 7 bases and J 4 bases; bases outside gene matches: 5. CDR3: CASGLETKNIQYF. CDR3 coding DNA: TGTGCCAGCGGACTAGAGACGAAAAACATTCAGTACTTC.

This clone was counted a few times. The chain joins TRBV2 to TRBJ1-1; unclear D gene. Germline V gene data show CDR1 as SNHLY and CDR2 as FYNNEI. This CDR3 spans 15 amino acids. The V and J ends lost 4 bases and 1 base respectively, with 13 bases between them. CDR3 sequence (DNA): TGTGCCAGCAGTGGGGGTGGCGGGAGGAACACTGAAGCTTTCTTT. Translating it yields CASSGGGGRNTEAFF.

The chain has TRBV29-1 and TRBJ1-2; D unresolved. There are 13 residues in the CDR3. Germline V gene lookup returns CDR1 SQVTM and CDR2 ANQGSEA. The ends were cut back, 7 bases at V and 0 bases at J, with 12 bases in the middle. CDR3 sequence reads: CSANKLTNYGYTF. The CDR3 bases are TGCAGCGCCAATAAGCTCACTAACTATGGCTACACCTTC.

This clone was seen a few times. V is TRBV4-1 and J is TRBJ2-7; no clear D gene. The length of the CDR3 is 16 residues. Deletions cut 4 bases from V and 4 bases from J, with 20 bases between. CDR1 and CDR2 from the germline V gene are MGHRA and YSYEKL. The CDR3 DNA follows: TGCGCCAGCAGCCCTCTACAGTGGGGTCTCACGTACGAGCAGTACTTC. This codes for CASSPLQWGLTYEQYF.

The rearrangement uses TRBV28 and TRBJ2-4, with D hard to call. CDR1 is MDHEN and CDR2 is SYDVKM in the germline V gene. The length of the CDR3 is 15 residues. Deletions cut 8 bases from V and 0 bases from J, with 14 bases between. The CDR3 sequence: CASSVTFLAKNIQYF. Here the CDR3 DNA reads TGTGCCAGCTCCGTTACGTTCCTAGCCAAAAACATTCAGTACTTC.

This clone appeared a few times. The chain uses TRBV9 and TRBJ1-1; no firm D call. The V gene's germline CDR1 is SGDLS and CDR2 YYNGEE. V lost 6 bases and J 4 bases, leaving 13 bases between the germline ends. The CDR3 loop spans 13 amino acids. CDR3: CASKDGSSTEAFF. In DNA, the CDR3 is TGTGCCAGCAAGGACGGTTCAAGCACTGAAGCTTTCTTT.

This clone has only a few counts. V gene TRBV6-5 combines with J gene TRBJ2-7, with 8 bases matching TRBD2. With 0 bases clipped from V and 0 bases from J, the junction kept 1 base outside the gene matches. CDR1 and CDR2 (germline): MNHEY, SVGAGI. This CDR3 region has 15 residues. The CDR3 sequence is CASSYSSGSSYEQYF. In DNA, the CDR3 is TGTGCCAGCAGTTACTCAAGCGGGAGCTCCTACGAGCAGTACTTC.

The table lists this clone with a few counts. This chain uses TRBV28 with TRBJ2-7, with a possible D match to TRBD1 (6 bases). The CDR3 spans 12 residues. The V and J ends lost 6 bases and 2 bases respectively, with 8 bases between them. Germline values: CDR1 MDHEN, CDR2 SYDVKM. The CDR3 here is CASSDRTYEQYF. CDR3 in DNA: TGTGCCAGCAGCGACAGGACCTACGAGCAGTACTTC.

The table lists this clone with a few counts. The chain combines TRBV5-1 with TRBJ2-1; 11 bases are shared with TRBD2. This CDR3 is 15 amino acids long. Trimming cost V 0 bases and J 5 bases; bases outside gene matches: 1. CDR1 and CDR2 (germline): SGHRS, YFSETQ. CDR3 residues: CASSLASGGHNEQFF. The DNA of the CDR3 is TGCGCCAGCAGCTTGGCTAGCGGGGGGCACAATGAGCAGTTCTTC.

This clone has more than one count but fewer than ten. The chain uses TRBV11-2 and TRBJ1-3; 7 nucleotides line up with TRBD1. This CDR3 spans 14 amino acids. J was trimmed by 4 bases and V by 5 bases; bases with no gene match: 5. Germline assignment: CDR1 SGHAT and CDR2 FQNNGV. The CDR3 spells CASSVPGQGNTIYF. The CDR3 DNA follows: TGTGCCAGCAGCGTACCGGGACAGGGAAACACCATATATTTT.

The chain uses TRBV27 and TRBJ1-5; 10 bases match TRBD1. CDR1 and CDR2 from the germline V gene are MNHEY and SMNVEV (reference sequence). The length of the CDR3 is 16 residues. V shed 7 bases, J shed 3 bases, and the junction held 9 bases outside the gene matches. The chain's CDR3 is CASMGRDRGLNQPQHF. In DNA form, the CDR3 reads TGTGCCAGCATGGGTAGGGACAGGGGTCTCAATCAGCCCCAGCATTTT.

The rearrangement joins TRBV19 to TRBJ2-2; TRBD1 aligns across 7 bases. The length of the CDR3 is 15 residues. V shed 4 bases and J 5 bases; nucleotides not matched to a gene: 7. Per germline, CDR1 LNHDA and CDR2 SQIVND (reference sequence). This chain's CDR3 is CASSTQSGGTGELFF. In DNA form, the CDR3 reads TGTGCCAGTAGTACCCAGTCAGGGGGAACCGGGGAGCTGTTTTTT. Supplemented by reference TRBV19 and TRBJ2-2, the full variable domain reads DGGITQSPKYLFRKEGQNVTLSCEQNLNHDAMYWYRQDPGQGLRLIYYSQIVNDFQKGDIAEGYSVSREKKESFPLTVTSAQKNPTAFYLCASSTQSGGTGELFFGEGSRLTVL.

This clone was picked up a small number of times. The chain links TRBV6-1 to TRBJ2-3, with a weak D call TRBD1 (6 bases). The CDR3 consists of 15 residues. Germline lookup yields CDR1 MNHNS and CDR2 SASEGT. The V end lost 1 base, the J end lost 0 bases, and 8 bases lay between the germline ends. CDR3 loop: CASSEEGQSTDTQYF. CDR3 nucleotides: TGTGCCAGCAGTGAAGAGGGACAAAGCACAGATACGCAGTATTTT.

V gene TRBV2 combines with J gene TRBJ2-5; 7 positions agree with TRBD2. This CDR3 is 13 amino acids long. The V segment lost 1 base and the J segment 4 bases; nucleotides outside the gene matches: 0. Germline V gene sequence: CDR1 SNHLY, CDR2 FYNNEI. Here the CDR3 reads CASSEERGETQYF. CDR3 coding DNA: TGTGCCAGCAGTGAAGAGCGGGGAGAGACCCAGTACTTC.

This chain links TRBV5-1 with TRBJ2-7; a weak D match, TRBD1 (5 bases). Germline CDR1 and CDR2: SGHRS and YFSETQ. The V end lost 0 bases, the J end lost 3 bases, and 10 bases lay between the germline ends. The CDR3 extends over 14 amino acids. The CDR3 DNA follows: TGCGCCAGCAGCTTGGGGACACGGCGCTACGAGCAGTACTTC. It encodes CASSLGTRRYEQYF.

The table lists this clone with a few counts. CDR3 coding DNA: TGTGCCAGCAGCTCATTCCGTAATTCACCCCTCCACTTT. Encoded protein: CASSSFRNSPLHF. The chain recombines TRBV6-1 with TRBJ1-6; D gene unclear. Between the trimmed V and J ends, which lost 6 bases and 6 bases, there was a span of 9 bases. Germline CDR1 and CDR2: MNHNS and SASEGT. CDR3 length equals 13 residues.

The chain is built from TRBV23-1 and TRBJ1-1; D may be TRBD1 (5 bases). TRBV23-1 is reported as an ORF; its role is uncertain. V lost 7 bases, J lost 5 bases, and 17 bases lay in between. The CDR3 length is 14 residues. In DNA form, the CDR3 reads TGCGCCAGCAACCTCCTCCCGAGGGGAACTGAAGCTTTCTTT. This encodes CASNLLPRGTEAFF.

The sample holds a few counts of this clone. The sample contains more than one DNA sequence encoding this CDR3. The chain uses TRBV2 and TRBJ2-7, with a possible D match to TRBD1 (6 bases). Trimming took off 8 bases at V and 2 bases at J, with 10 bases between the two ends. Per germline, CDR1 SNHLY and CDR2 FYNNEI. This CDR3 spans 12 amino acids. In DNA form, the CDR3 reads TGTGCCAGCCGAGGGGGAACCTACGAGCAGTACTTC. Amino acids: CASRGGTYEQYF.

This clone came up a few times. The chain joins TRBV4-1 to TRBJ1-2; D gene uncertain. Trimming took 0 bases from V and 6 from J, leaving 11 bases between them. CDR1 and CDR2 from the germline V gene are MGHRA and YSYEKL. The CDR3 sequence is 14 residues long. The CDR3 nucleotides are TGCGCCAGCAGCCAAGAGTGGAGTGGGAATGGCTACACCTTC. Protein: CASSQEWSGNGYTF.